The rows below give T cell receptor beta chains drawn from one sample of a study of cytotoxic CD8 clonotypes in ibrutinib-treated CLL. TCRdb's copy holds only in-frame clones and misses some; the assay was immunoSEQ multiplex PCR. Of 150,000 or so clones listed, around 80% are singletons. The starting material was PBMCs, obtained after 36 months of ibrutinib treatment. The receptors here all came from a human donor with chronic lymphocytic leukemia. The conserved cysteine and the conserved F or W are not part of the CDR3 here. A D gene is named only where the DNA matches it firmly.

>-|TRBJ1-3|TRBV30
AWTDTPASGNTIY
>-|TRBJ2-1|TRBV6-5
ASSSGPHEQF
>-|TRBJ1-3|TRBV15
ATSRDSGNTIY
>-|TRBJ2-1|TRBV7-2
ASSLRPYNEQF
>TRBD2|TRBJ2-5|TRBV2
ASSSPGLEETQY
>-|TRBJ2-7|TRBV30
AWSRDTVTYEQY
>-|TRBJ2-7|TRBV9
ASSPGTYEQY
>-|TRBJ1-2|TRBV19
ASSTLGDDGYT
>TRBD1|TRBJ1-5|TRBV2
ASSELEGAGGFSNQPQH
>-|TRBJ2-7|TRBV21-1
ASSKETGR
>TRBD1|TRBJ1-4|TRBV7-6
ASSQPGQGGWSNEKLF
>TRBD2|TRBJ2-7|TRBV28
ASSRPDTSGDSYEQY
>-|TRBJ2-7|TRBV5-1
ASSLVTTYEQY
>TRBD1|TRBJ2-1|TRBV13
ASSLRGPYSYNEQF
>-|TRBJ2-1|TRBV6-5
ASKGTVEQF
>-|TRBJ1-4|TRBV7-8
ASSLGGLEKLF
>TRBD2|TRBJ2-1|TRBV27
ASSYMASGESEGF
>-|TRBJ1-5|TRBV5-4
ASRRLGSNQPQH
>-|TRBJ2-7|TRBV4-1
ASSQEQWLLGEQY
>-|TRBJ1-6|TRBV28
ASTWSSSYNSPLH
>-|TRBJ1-1|TRBV5-1
ASSLVATRGNTEAF
>TRBD1|TRBJ1-2|TRBV19
ASSISGQANYGYT
>-|TRBJ2-3|TRBV4-2
ASSQGGVAETDTQY
>-|TRBJ2-6|TRBV7-3
ASTLDLSGANVLT
>TRBD1|TRBJ2-2|TRBV6-1
ASSVTGSTGELF
>-|TRBJ1-2|TRBV6-5
ASSFIPQGIVHGYT
>TRBD2|TRBJ2-5|TRBV9
ASSLAGSGETQY
>-|TRBJ1-1|TRBV6-5
ASSRELFTEAF
>-|TRBJ1-4|TRBV28
ASRILGGRINEKLF
>-|TRBJ2-7|TRBV5-8
ASSLAGTSYEQY
>-|TRBJ2-1|TRBV5-1
ASSLNGGPSNEQF
>-|TRBJ2-3|TRBV5-1
ASSSPAGTDTQY
>TRBD1|TRBJ1-2|TRBV18
ASSPRTGMGYT
>-|TRBJ2-7|TRBV5-4
ASSLDSVEQY
>-|TRBJ1-2|TRBV18
ASSPWDDSNYGYT
>TRBD2|TRBJ2-7|TRBV19
ASSNHLAGAYEQY
>-|TRBJ1-1|TRBV28
ASSLNGLVAF
>-|TRBJ2-6|TRBV19
ASTDGAGTSGANVLT
>-|TRBJ1-6|TRBV27
ASSSRERNSPLH
>-|TRBJ1-1|TRBV2
ASRPPYRAEAF
>-|TRBJ1-6|TRBV10-3
AISDSGRARSSYNSPLH
>TRBD1|TRBJ2-1|TRBV6-1
ASWTGSSYNEQF
>TRBD1|TRBJ1-2|TRBV27
ASSFSGTGGWDGYT
>-|TRBJ2-2|TRBV10-3
AIRAADTGELF
>TRBD2|TRBJ2-2|TRBV19
ASSMRLARTGELF
>-|TRBJ1-2|TRBV6-5
ASSYSYQGPEGYT
>TRBD2|TRBJ2-6|TRBV13
ASSRIAGASGANVLT
>TRBD2|TRBJ2-1|TRBV6-5
ASRGTSWNEQF
>-|TRBJ2-7|TRBV7-9
ASSLAGSSEQY
>-|TRBJ2-7|TRBV6-1
ASSTKSYEQY
>-|TRBJ2-2|TRBV2
ASTGQVRTGELF
>-|TRBJ1-6|TRBV5-6
ASSSELLRGGSPLH
>-|TRBJ1-1|TRBV2
AGDRSDSMNTEAF
>-|TRBJ1-4|TRBV7-9
ATRHSTNEKLF
>-|TRBJ2-7|TRBV7-8
ASSLATRGTEQY
>-|TRBJ2-1|TRBV7-2
ASSLDSAYNEQF